This passage covers 31 T cell receptor beta chains from one sample sequenced in a study of response to subunit inactivated influenza vaccine. TCRdb called the RT-PCR reads again in MiXCR, with one record for every CDR3 protein. The data contain about 500,000 distinct CDR3 sequences, approximately 16% of them singletons. The sample here was CD4+ T cells sorted from PBMCs, taken around 2 years after vaccination. These receptors originate from a man between 50 and 69 years old who received an inactivated influenza vaccine.

In its sample, this clonotype was seen many times. This chain links TRBV5-1 with TRBJ2-6; tentatively, D is TRBD1 (6 bases). Germline V gene lookup returns CDR1 SGHRS and CDR2 YFSETQ. Trimming cost V 0 bases and J 0 bases, with 13 bases left between them. This CDR3 is built from 18 residues. The CDR3 coding sequence is TGCGCCAGCAGCTTGGCCCCGACAGGTGACTCTGGGGCCAACGTCCTGACTTTC. Amino acids: CASSLAPTGDSGANVLTF.

The chain couples TRBV4-1 to TRBJ2-1, with 12 bases lining up with TRBD2. V lost 3 bases and J lost 5; bases outside the gene matches: 20. Germline lookup yields CDR1 MGHRA and CDR2 YSYEKL. The CDR3 is made up of 21 amino acids. The CDR3 nucleotides read TGCGCCAGCAGCCATACCTCCGGGACAGGAGGACTAGCGGGGCTAAACAATGAGCAGTTCTTC. Amino acids: CASSHTSGTGGLAGLNNEQFF.

The rearrangement links TRBV20-1 to TRBJ2-7, with 10 bases identical to TRBD2. This CDR3 is 16 amino acids long. Looked up from germline, CDR1 is DFQATT and CDR2 is SNEGSKA (reference sequence). After removal of 1 base from V and 4 bases from J, the junction contained 10 bases not matched to a gene. CDR3 sequence reads: CSARGLAGAVLYEQYF. CDR3 in DNA: TGCAGTGCTAGAGGTCTAGCGGGAGCGGTTCTATACGAGCAGTACTTC.

This clonotype was detected a few times. The chain combines TRBV28 with TRBJ1-5, with TRBD1 matching over 10 bases. This CDR3 region has 18 residues. V trimming: 6 bases; J trimming: 2 bases; junction bases outside the gene matches: 13. Per germline, CDR1 MDHEN and CDR2 SYDVKM. The CDR3 DNA follows: TGTGCCAGCAGAACGGGACAGGGGACATTTACCGGCAATCAGCCCCAGCATTTT. This encodes CASRTGQGTFTGNQPQHF.

This chain connects TRBV5-5 to TRBJ2-7, with D unresolved. This CDR3 is built from 14 residues. The ends were cut back, 3 bases at V and 2 bases at J, with 12 bases in the middle. Germline loops: CDR1 SGHKS, CDR2 YYEKEE (reference sequence). The CDR3 is CASSSFERTYEQYF. The DNA of the CDR3 is TGTGCCAGCAGCTCTTTCGAGAGAACCTACGAGCAGTACTTC.

The rearrangement joins TRBV6-2 or TRBV6-3 to TRBJ1-5, with D tentatively TRBD1 (5 bases). This CDR3 comprises 14 residues. Trimming removed 7 bases from V and 1 base from J, with 11 bases in between. The germline gives CDR1 MNHEY, CDR2 SVGEGT. The CDR3 loop is CASTLGGSNQPQHF. The CDR3 DNA is TGTGCCAGCACCCTCGGGGGAAGCAATCAGCCCCAGCATTTT.

The J gene is TRBJ2-3, the V gene TRBV6-5; TRBD2 agrees at 10 bases. CDR1 and CDR2 from the germline V gene are MNHEY and SVGAGI. The CDR3 loop spans 15 amino acids. Unmatched junction bases numbered 4, after V lost 4 bases and J lost 3 bases. CDR3 sequence reads: CASSWSSGRTDTQYF. The CDR3 coding sequence is TGTGCCAGCAGTTGGTCTAGCGGGAGAACAGATACGCAGTATTTT.

This sequence joins TRBV5-1 and TRBJ2-3, with 8 bases identical to TRBD1. CDR1 is SGHRS and CDR2 is YFSETQ in the germline V gene. CDR3 size: 16 residues. The trim removed 4 bases at V and 0 bases at J, leaving 7 bases unmatched. This CDR3 reads CASSPGQVGSTDTQYF. CDR3 DNA sequence: TGCGCCAGCAGCCCGGGACAGGTCGGAAGCACAGATACGCAGTATTTT.

The chain joins TRBV20-1 to TRBJ2-5; D is uncertain. V lost 4 bases to trimming and J lost 2 bases, with 11 bases between them. The CDR3 runs 13 residues. CDR1 is DFQATT and CDR2 is SNEGSKA in the germline V gene (reference sequence). This chain's CDR3 is CSANGVGQETQYF. The CDR3 DNA reads TGCAGTGCTAACGGAGTTGGGCAAGAGACCCAGTACTTC.

This sequence joins TRBV12-3 or TRBV12-4 and TRBJ1-1; no clear D gene. The CDR3 spans 13 residues. V lost 3 bases and J 5 bases, leaving 10 bases between the germline ends. The CDR3 spells CASSFPGTTEAFF. The DNA for the CDR3 is TGTGCCAGCAGTTTTCCGGGTACGACTGAAGCTTTCTTT.

The V gene is TRBV12-5, the J gene TRBJ2-1, with 7 nucleotides matching TRBD2. CDR1 and CDR2 (germline): LGHNT, FRNRAP. The CDR3 covers 16 residues. V dropped 6 bases and J dropped 4; count of bases not matched to a gene: 12. DNA of the CDR3: TGTGCTAGTGGACATACCGGGACTAAGATTTACAATGAGCAGTTCTTC. The encoded protein is CASGHTGTKIYNEQFF.

This clonotype was picked up many times. The rearrangement uses TRBV12-3 or TRBV12-4 and TRBJ1-2; tentative D call: TRBD1 (5 bases). This CDR3 comprises 12 residues. Trimming pared 7 bases from V and 3 bases from J, leaving 9 bases between. The CDR3 loop is CASTATDYGYTF. The CDR3 DNA follows: TGTGCCAGCACCGCGACAGACTATGGCTACACCTTC.

There are a few counts of this clonotype. V usage is TRBV29-1 and J usage is TRBJ2-5, with 10 bases lining up with TRBD1. The germline CDR1 and CDR2 sequences are SQVTM and ANQGSEA. V lost 2 bases to trimming and J lost 4 bases; unmatched junction nucleotides: 4. This CDR3 comprises 14 residues. CDR3 residues: CSVEIDRGRETQYF. Written as DNA, the CDR3 is TGCAGCGTTGAAATAGACAGGGGGCGAGAGACCCAGTACTTC.

The rearrangement joins TRBV30 to TRBJ1-2; TRBD1 aligns across 9 bases. Unmatched junction bases numbered 5, after V lost 4 bases and J lost 8 bases. CDR3 length: 12 amino acids. Germline V gene lookup returns CDR1 GTSNPN and CDR2 SVGIG (reference sequence). Written as DNA, the CDR3 is TGTGCCTGGATACCGGACAGGGGCGGCTACACCTTC. It encodes CAWIPDRGGYTF.

This chain joins TRBV28 and TRBJ1-2; no clear D gene. CDR1 is MDHEN and CDR2 is SYDVKM in the germline V gene. V dropped 1 base and J dropped 4 bases, with 13 bases sitting between them. CDR3 length: 15 amino acids. The CDR3 region is CASSLFPPTSYGYTF. The CDR3 DNA sequence: TGTGCCAGCAGTTTATTTCCCCCAACGAGCTATGGCTACACCTTC.

This sequence joins TRBV5-1 and TRBJ1-1, with 7 bases matching TRBD1. V was pared by 4 bases and J by 0 bases, with 9 bases of the junction left unmatched. The V gene's germline CDR1 is SGHRS and CDR2 YFSETQ. This CDR3 is built from 16 residues. Here the CDR3 reads CASSVGDSFMNTEAFF. The CDR3, as DNA: TGCGCCAGCAGCGTTGGGGACAGTTTCATGAACACTGAAGCTTTCTTT.

This clonotype was counted only a few times. The chain combines TRBV11-2 with TRBJ1-1; D ambiguous. Between the trimmed V and J ends, which lost 6 bases and 1 base, there was a span of 9 bases. CDR1 and CDR2 from the germline V gene are SGHAT and FQNNGV. The CDR3 runs to 13 residues. CDR3 nucleotide sequence: TGTGCCAGCAGGGAGGCAGGGAACACTGAAGCTTTCTTT. This codes for CASREAGNTEAFF.

There are a few counts of this clonotype. The rearrangement uses TRBV7-2 and TRBJ2-7, with D unresolved. Deletions cut 1 base from V and 7 bases from J, with 11 bases between. CDR3 size: 13 residues. The V gene's germline CDR1 is SGHTA and CDR2 FQGNSA. This CDR3 reads CASSLVAREEQYF. The CDR3 bases are TGTGCCAGCAGCTTAGTGGCTAGAGAAGAGCAGTACTTC.

This rearrangement joins TRBV20-1 to TRBJ2-3; a possible D gene is TRBD2 (7 bases). This CDR3 region has 16 residues. Trimming stripped 0 bases from V and 3 bases from J, with 16 bases between. The germline gives CDR1 DFQATT, CDR2 SNEGSKA (reference sequence). The CDR3 DNA follows: TGCAGTGCTAGAGATTTGGGGGGGGCCGGGACAGATACGCAGTATTTT. This encodes CSARDLGGAGTDTQYF.

This chain links TRBV25-1 with TRBJ1-1, with D uncertain. V was trimmed by 2 bases and J by 0 bases, leaving 7 bases between them. Germline V gives CDR1 MGHDK, CDR2 SYGVNS. This CDR3 is 14 amino acids long. The CDR3 region is CASSETAVNTEAFF. CDR3 DNA sequence: TGTGCCAGCAGTGAAACAGCCGTGAACACTGAAGCTTTCTTT.

This chain uses TRBV28 with TRBJ2-7, with 8 positions matching TRBD1. The V gene end was trimmed by 7 bases and the J gene end by 2 bases; junction bases not matched to a gene: 13. The CDR3 covers 16 residues. Germline assignment: CDR1 MDHEN and CDR2 SYDVKM. The CDR3 loop reads CASTAWGTGGAYEQYF. CDR3 in DNA: TGTGCCAGCACCGCCTGGGGGACAGGAGGAGCCTACGAGCAGTACTTC.

A few counts support this clonotype. The chain employs TRBV7-8 and TRBJ2-5, with a possible D match to TRBD2 (5 bases). The CDR3 is 16 amino acids. Trimming took off 5 bases at V and 5 bases at J, with 21 bases between the two ends. Germline assignment: CDR1 SGHVS and CDR2 FQNEAQ. The CDR3 DNA reads TGTGCCAGCAGCGCGAAGAGGGTTCAGGTTGGTGAGACCCAGTACTTC. This codes for CASSAKRVQVGETQYF.

The CDR3 sequence is CASSRTSGGTDTQYF. For the CDR3, the DNA is TGTGCCAGCAGCAGGACTAGCGGTGGCACAGATACGCAGTATTTT. J is TRBJ2-3 and V is TRBV7-3, with 10 nucleotides matching TRBD2. Germline V lookup: CDR1 SGHTA, CDR2 FQGTGA. The CDR3 spans 15 residues. The ends lost 5 bases at V and 1 base at J; junction bases unmatched: 3.

This sequence joins TRBV29-1 and TRBJ1-1, with D tentatively TRBD1 (6 bases). V lost 5 bases, J lost 4 bases, and 14 bases lay in between. CDR3 size: 13 residues. Per the germline V gene, CDR1 is SQVTM and CDR2 is ANQGSEA. DNA for the CDR3: TGCAGCGTTACAGCGTCAGGGGCCACTGAAGCTTTCTTT. Protein product: CSVTASGATEAFF.

This chain uses TRBV6-1 with TRBJ2-2; no firm D call. Trimming cost V 7 bases and J 3 bases, with 12 bases left between them. This CDR3 spans 14 amino acids. Germline V gene data show CDR1 as MNHNS and CDR2 as SASEGT. The CDR3 region has the DNA TGTGCCAGCAAACCCCTGGCGGACACCGGGGAGCTGTTTTTT. This encodes CASKPLADTGELFF.

This clonotype has a handful of counts. This CDR3 is CASSYGGWGQPQHF. DNA of the CDR3: TGTGCCAGCAGTTACGGCGGGTGGGGTCAGCCCCAGCATTTT. The chain couples TRBV6-5 to TRBJ1-5; D unclear. V was pared by 2 bases and J by 6 bases, with 11 bases between. This CDR3 comprises 14 residues. Germline loops: CDR1 MNHEY, CDR2 SVGAGI.

This chain connects TRBV7-8 to TRBJ2-7; D perhaps matches TRBD1 (5 bases). The V end was cut by 4 bases, the J end by 7 bases, with 14 bases between. The CDR3 loop spans 13 amino acids. Per germline, CDR1 SGHVS and CDR2 FQNEAQ. The CDR3 DNA reads as TGTGCCAGCAGCTATAATCCCCAGGGTGAGCAGTACTTC. It is translated as CASSYNPQGEQYF.

The table lists this clonotype with a few counts. The J gene is TRBJ1-1, the V gene TRBV5-6; 8 positions match TRBD1. J gave up 5 bases and V 2 bases, and 8 bases lay outside the gene matches. CDR1 is SGHDT and CDR2 is YYEEEE in the germline V gene. The CDR3 length is 15 residues. The CDR3 here is CASSFQDRDLTEAFF. The CDR3 nucleotides read TGTGCCAGCAGCTTCCAGGACAGGGACCTAACTGAAGCTTTCTTT.

The CDR3 loop is CSARPGNGNQPQHF. The DNA for the CDR3 is TGCAGTGCTAGACCAGGGAACGGCAATCAGCCCCAGCATTTT. The chain is built from TRBV20-1 and TRBJ1-5; tentative D call: TRBD1 (5 bases). From germline, CDR1 is DFQATT and CDR2 SNEGSKA (reference sequence). V was pared by 2 bases and J by 2 bases, with 10 bases between. The CDR3 extends over 14 amino acids.

This clonotype has only a few counts. This chain links TRBV28 with TRBJ2-5; TRBD2 matches 7 bases. Germline V gives CDR1 MDHEN, CDR2 SYDVKM. Losses at the gene ends were 6 bases for V and 10 bases for J; bases not matched to a gene: 8. The CDR3 loop spans 12 amino acids. The CDR3 bases are TGTGCCAGCAGCGAAGAGCGGGAACGCCAGTACTTC. Translating it yields CASSEERERQYF.

The chain employs TRBV5-6 and TRBJ2-2, with D uncertain. CDR1 and CDR2 from the germline V gene are SGHDT and YYEEEE. The CDR3 has 13 amino acids. Trimming stripped 3 bases from V and 4 bases from J, with 7 bases between. The CDR3, as DNA: TGTGCCAGCAGCTCCAAGGCCACCGGGGAGCTGTTTTTT. Residues: CASSSKATGELFF.